Reported below is one TCR beta chain. Its target is not known. This sample's time point: persistent/refractory GD, antithyroid drugs over 5 years with positive TRAb. The TCR library was made from RNA extracted from PBMCs. Investigators prepared the TCR beta libraries by applying iRepertoire HTBI primers and Arm-PCR of CDR3 regions. TCRdb redid the calling of the multiplex PCR reads with MiXCR, one entry per CDR3 protein. The sample gives 400,000 or so distinct CDR3 sequences, less than 25% of which show up once; roughly 20% is in the top ten. This CDR3 comprises 16 residues. Germline V CDR1 and CDR2: LNHDA, SQIVND (reference sequence). V lost 4 bases, J lost 3 bases, and 9 bases stayed unmatched. The entry originates in a study of regulatory T cells in long-lasting Graves disease. Background on the study: More than 5 years of antithyroid drugs with positive TSH receptor antibodies defined persistent Graves' disease.

General study findings and limits: Persistent Graves' patients possessed reduced TCR diversity relative to recently diagnosed ones. New patients shared 950 to 1,000 public clonotypes, fewer than the approximately 2,500 shared by persistent patients.

The sequence was collected from a female donor with Graves disease. Sequences were derived from peripheral blood mononuclear cells (PBMCs), sampled when the disease was refractory, from a patient treated with antithyroid drugs. The rearrangement uses TRBV19 and TRBJ2-7; the match to TRBD2 covers 10 bases. Written as DNA, the CDR3 is TGTGCCAGTAGTACCCCTAGCGGGAGACACCACTACGAGCAGTACTTC. As protein: CASSTPSGRHHYEQYF.